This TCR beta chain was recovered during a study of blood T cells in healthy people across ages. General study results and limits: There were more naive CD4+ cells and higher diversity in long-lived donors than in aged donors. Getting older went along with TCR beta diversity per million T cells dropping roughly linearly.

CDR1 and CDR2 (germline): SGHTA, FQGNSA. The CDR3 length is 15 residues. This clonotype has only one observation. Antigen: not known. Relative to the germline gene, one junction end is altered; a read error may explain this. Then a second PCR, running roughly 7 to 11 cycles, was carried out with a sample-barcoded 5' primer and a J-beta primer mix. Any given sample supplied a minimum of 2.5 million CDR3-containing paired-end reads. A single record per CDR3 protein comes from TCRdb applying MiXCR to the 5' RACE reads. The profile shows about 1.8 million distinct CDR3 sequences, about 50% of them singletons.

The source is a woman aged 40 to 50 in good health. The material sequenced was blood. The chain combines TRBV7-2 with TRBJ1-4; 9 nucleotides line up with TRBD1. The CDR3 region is CASSLAVTGGEKLFF. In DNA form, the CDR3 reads TGTGCCAGCAGCCTAGCAGTGACAGGGGGTGAAAAACTGTTTTTT. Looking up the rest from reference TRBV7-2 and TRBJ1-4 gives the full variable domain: GAGVSQSPSNKVTEKGKDVELRCDPISGHTALYWYRQSLGQGLEFLIYFQGNSAPDKSGLPSDRFSAERTGGSVSTLTIQRTQQEDSAVYLCASSLAVTGGEKLFFGSGTQLSVL.